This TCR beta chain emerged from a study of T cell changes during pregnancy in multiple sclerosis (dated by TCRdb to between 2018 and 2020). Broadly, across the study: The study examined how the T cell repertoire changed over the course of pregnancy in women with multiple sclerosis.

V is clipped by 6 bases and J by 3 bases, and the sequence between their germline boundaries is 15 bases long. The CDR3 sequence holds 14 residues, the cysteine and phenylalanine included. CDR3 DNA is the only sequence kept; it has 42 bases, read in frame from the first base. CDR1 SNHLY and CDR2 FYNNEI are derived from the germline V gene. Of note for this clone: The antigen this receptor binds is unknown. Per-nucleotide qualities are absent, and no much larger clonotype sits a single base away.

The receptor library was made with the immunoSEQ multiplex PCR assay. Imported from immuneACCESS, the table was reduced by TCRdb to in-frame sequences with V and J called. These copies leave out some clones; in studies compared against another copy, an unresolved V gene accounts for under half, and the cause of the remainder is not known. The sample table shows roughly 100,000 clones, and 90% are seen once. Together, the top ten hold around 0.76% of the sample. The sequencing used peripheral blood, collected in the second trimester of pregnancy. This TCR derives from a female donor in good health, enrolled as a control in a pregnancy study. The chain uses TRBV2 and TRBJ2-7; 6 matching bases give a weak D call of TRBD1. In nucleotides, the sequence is TGTGCCAGCAGGGAATTGGGCAGGGGCTACGAGCAGTACTTC. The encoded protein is CASRELGRGYEQYF.